This TCR beta chain was profiled in a study of T cells in Graves' hyperthyroidism and ophthalmopathy. With 7 bases removed from V and 7 bases from J, the gap between germline ends came to 17 bases. CDR1 is SEHNR, CDR2 FQNEAQ, per germline (reference sequence). The CDR3 contains 14 residues. The investigators amplified TCR beta CDR3 regions from RNA transcripts. Researchers ran a first-round RT-PCR on the TCR CDR3 using the HTBI primer set. One entry per CDR3 protein, called by TCRdb with MiXCR from the multiplex PCR reads. The sample records around 720,000 distinct CDR3 sequences, approximately 40% being singletons.

The clonotype comes from a woman aged 40 to 50 with Graves' hyperthyroidism. Sequencing was done on a sample of blood. This sequence joins TRBV7-9 and TRBJ2-1; the D gene is possibly TRBD1 (6 bases). CDR3 nucleotide sequence: TGTGCCAGCACCTGGGACAACCTCTCTAATGAGCAGTTCTTC. This sequence encodes CASTWDNLSNEQFF.